This T cell receptor beta chain derives from a study of blood T cells in healthy people across ages. Findings of the study overall: More naive CD4+ cells and higher diversity marked long-lived donors relative to aged donors. One million T cells yielded diversity estimates that were considered underestimates.

This clonotype has just a few counts. Antigen specificity is unknown. Trimming left V 6 bases short and J 0 bases short, with 13 bases between. There are 14 residues in the CDR3. Germline CDR1 is DFQATT and CDR2 is SNEGSKA (reference sequence). Donors ranged from roughly 6 to 95 years old and were healthy Caucasians in Russia. A second PCR, run for about 6 to 11 cycles, used a sample-barcoded 5' primer plus a J-beta primer mix. MiXCR, run by TCRdb on the 5' RACE reads, gives a single entry per CDR3 protein. The sample shows 700,000 to 1,000,000 distinct CDR3 sequences, more than 40% of them seen only once.

The chain couples TRBV20-1 to TRBJ2-3; the D is unclear. Sequencing was done on a sample of blood. The clonotype was recovered from a man in his fifties or sixties in good health. Here the CDR3 reads CSAPDSVSTDTQYF. The CDR3 nucleotides read TGCAGTGCCCCCGACTCGGTTAGCACAGATACGCAGTATTTT.